This TCR beta chain was sequenced for a study of OX40 agonist ivuxolimab in advanced cancers. Study details: Dose-escalation cases comprised hepatocellular carcinoma, melanoma, renal cell or head and neck cancer. Study-level results: Relatively little clonal expansion, among the lowest observed, appeared in partial responders at 0.1-3.0 mg/kg.

The table came from immunoSEQ multiplex PCR; TCRdb's copy has only in-frame clones and leaves some out. The table records 65,000 to 95,000 clones, approximately 84% of them present only once. CDR1 and CDR2 (germline): GTSNPN, SVGIG (reference sequence). The junction had 2 bases not matched to a gene; V was cut back by 2 bases and J by 8 bases. The CDR3 runs 12 residues. Notes on this clone: The antigen is not known.

V and J are TRBV30 and TRBJ2-7, with 11 nucleotides matching TRBD1. The input for sequencing was CD4+ or CD8+ T cells sorted from blood, taken in a trial of the OX40 agonist ivuxolimab. The source of this sequence is an adult with an advanced solid tumor such as melanoma, head and neck, liver or kidney cancer. Here the CDR3 reads CAWSRDRGKQYF. The CDR3 coding sequence is TGTGCCTGGAGTCGGGACAGGGGGAAGCAGTACTTC.